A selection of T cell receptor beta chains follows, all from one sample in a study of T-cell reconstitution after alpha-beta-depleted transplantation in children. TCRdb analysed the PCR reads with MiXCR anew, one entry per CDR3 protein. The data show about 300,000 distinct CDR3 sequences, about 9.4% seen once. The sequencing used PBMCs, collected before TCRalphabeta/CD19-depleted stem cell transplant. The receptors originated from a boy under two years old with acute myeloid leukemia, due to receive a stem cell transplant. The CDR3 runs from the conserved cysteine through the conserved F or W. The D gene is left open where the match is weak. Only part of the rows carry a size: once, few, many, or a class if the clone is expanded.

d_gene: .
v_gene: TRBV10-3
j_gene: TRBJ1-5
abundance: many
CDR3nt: TGTGCCATCAGTGAAGGGAATTTCAATCAGCCCCAGCATTTT
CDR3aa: CAISEGNFNQPQHF

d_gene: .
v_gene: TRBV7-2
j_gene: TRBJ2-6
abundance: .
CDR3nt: TGTGCCAGCAGCTTAGCGCTAGGGACTGGGGCCAACGTCCTGACTTTC
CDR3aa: CASSLALGTGANVLTF

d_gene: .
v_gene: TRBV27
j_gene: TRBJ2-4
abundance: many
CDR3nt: TGTGCCAGCAGTCCGCTAACTAGCCTGGCGCAAAACATTCAGTACTTC
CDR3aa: CASSPLTSLAQNIQYF

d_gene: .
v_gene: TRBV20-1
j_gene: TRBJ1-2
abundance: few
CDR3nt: TGCAGTGCTGCTCCAGGGACGGTTTATGGCTACACCTTC
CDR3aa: CSAAPGTVYGYTF

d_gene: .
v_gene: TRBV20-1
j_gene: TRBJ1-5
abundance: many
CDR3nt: TGCAGTGCTAAGGACCTCGGCGGCAATCAGCCCCAGCATTTT
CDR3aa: CSAKDLGGNQPQHF

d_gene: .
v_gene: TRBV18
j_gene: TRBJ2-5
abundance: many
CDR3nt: TGTGCCAGCTCACTTACCTTCAGGAGCAGGAACCAAGAGACCCAGTACTTC
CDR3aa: CASSLTFRSRNQETQYF

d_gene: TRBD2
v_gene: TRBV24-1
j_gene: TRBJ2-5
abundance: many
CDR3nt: TGTGCCACGAGTCGACTAGCGGGGGACCAAGAGACCCAGTACTTC
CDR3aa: CATSRLAGDQETQYF

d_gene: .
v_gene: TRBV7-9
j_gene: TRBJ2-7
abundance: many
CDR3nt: TGTGCCAGCAGCACAAAAGCGGCAAACTACGAGCAGTACTTC
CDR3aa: CASSTKAANYEQYF

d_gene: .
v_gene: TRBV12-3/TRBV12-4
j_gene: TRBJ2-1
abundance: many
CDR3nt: TGTGCCAGCAGTTTGAGAGGGATCAATGAGCAGTTCTTC
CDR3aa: CASSLRGINEQFF

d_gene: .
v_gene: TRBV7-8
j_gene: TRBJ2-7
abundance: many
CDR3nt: TGTGCCAGCAGCTGGGGGGTATCCACCGACGAGCAGTACTTC
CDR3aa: CASSWGVSTDEQYF

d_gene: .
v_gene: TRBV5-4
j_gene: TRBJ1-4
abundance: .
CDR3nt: TGTGCCAGCAGCTTGGGGTCGGCTAATGAAAAACTGTTTTTT
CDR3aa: CASSLGSANEKLFF

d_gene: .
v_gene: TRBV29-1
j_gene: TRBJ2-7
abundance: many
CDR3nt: TGCAGCGTTGTCCCAGGGCCCCCCTACGAGCAGTACTTC
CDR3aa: CSVVPGPPYEQYF

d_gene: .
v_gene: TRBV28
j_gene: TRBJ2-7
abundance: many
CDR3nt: TGTGCCAGCAGTTTATTAGGGCACTACGAGCAGTACTTC
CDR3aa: CASSLLGHYEQYF

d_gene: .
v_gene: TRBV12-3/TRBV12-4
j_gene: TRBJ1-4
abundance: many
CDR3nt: TGTGCCAGCAGTTTTAGGCCGCAGAATGAAAAACTGTTTTTT
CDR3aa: CASSFRPQNEKLFF

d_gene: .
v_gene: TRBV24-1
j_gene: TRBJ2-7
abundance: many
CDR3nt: TGTGCCACAGAGCAGGCGGAGAGCTCCTACGAGCAGTACTTC
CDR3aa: CATEQAESSYEQYF

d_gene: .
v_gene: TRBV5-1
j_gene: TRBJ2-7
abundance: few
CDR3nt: TGCGCCAGCAGCTTCTTTGCCACAACAGCCACCCCTTCCTACGAGCAGTACTTC
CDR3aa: CASSFFATTATPSYEQYF

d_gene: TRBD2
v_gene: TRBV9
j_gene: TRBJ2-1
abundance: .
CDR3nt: TGTGCCAGCAGCGTAGAGGCGGGGGAGTACAATGAGCAGTTCTTC
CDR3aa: CASSVEAGEYNEQFF

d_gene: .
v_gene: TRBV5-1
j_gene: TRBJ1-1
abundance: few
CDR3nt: TGCGCCAGCAGCTTCTCCCGGGACGGCACTGAAGCTTTCTTT
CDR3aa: CASSFSRDGTEAFF

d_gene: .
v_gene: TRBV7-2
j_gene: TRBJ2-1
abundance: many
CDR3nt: TGTGCCAGCAGCTTATTGTTAGTAAATGAGCAGTTCTTC
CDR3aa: CASSLLLVNEQFF

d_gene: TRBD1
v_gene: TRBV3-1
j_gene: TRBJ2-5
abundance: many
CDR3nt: TGTGCCAGCAGCACCCGGGACAGGGGTATCCAAGAGACCCAGTACTTC
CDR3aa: CASSTRDRGIQETQYF

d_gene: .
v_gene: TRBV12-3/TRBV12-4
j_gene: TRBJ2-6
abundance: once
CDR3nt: TGTGCCAGCAGTTTAGCGCCCCTCAGTCTCTCTGGGGCCAACGTCCTGACTTTC
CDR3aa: CASSLAPLSLSGANVLTF

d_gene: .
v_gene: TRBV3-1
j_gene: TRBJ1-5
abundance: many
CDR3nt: TGTGCCAGCAGCCAAGATTTAAGTCAGCCCCAGCATTTT
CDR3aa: CASSQDLSQPQHF

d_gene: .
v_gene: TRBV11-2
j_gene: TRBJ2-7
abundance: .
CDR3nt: TGTGCCAGCAGGGGGGTGGCGGCCCGAACCTACGAGCAGTACTTC
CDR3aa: CASRGVAARTYEQYF

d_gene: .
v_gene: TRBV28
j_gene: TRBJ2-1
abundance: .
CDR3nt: TGTGCCAGCCGCCCGACAAGACCCCCCAATGAGCAGTTCTTC
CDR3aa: CASRPTRPPNEQFF

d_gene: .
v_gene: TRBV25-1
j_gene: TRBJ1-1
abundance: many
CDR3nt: TGTGCCAGCAGTGTTGGGGGGGCAAAAGCTTTCTTT
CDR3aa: CASSVGGAKAFF

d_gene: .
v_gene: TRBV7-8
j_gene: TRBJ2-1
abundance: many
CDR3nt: TGTGCCAGCAGCTTCGGGGGTAGAAATGAGCAGTTCTTC
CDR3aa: CASSFGGRNEQFF

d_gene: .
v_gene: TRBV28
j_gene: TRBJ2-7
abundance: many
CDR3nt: TGTGCCAGCACCTCCCCATGGGCGGGCTCCTACGAGCAGTACTTC
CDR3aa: CASTSPWAGSYEQYF

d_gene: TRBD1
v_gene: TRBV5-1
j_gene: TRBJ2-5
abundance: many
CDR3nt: TGCGCCAGCAGCTTGGGAGCGACAGGGGTTGGGGAGACCCAGTACTTC
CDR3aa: CASSLGATGVGETQYF

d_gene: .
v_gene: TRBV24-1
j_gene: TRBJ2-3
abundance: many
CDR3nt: TGTGCCACCAGTGATTTGGACGGGGAGCCTACAGATACGCAGTATTTT
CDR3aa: CATSDLDGEPTDTQYF

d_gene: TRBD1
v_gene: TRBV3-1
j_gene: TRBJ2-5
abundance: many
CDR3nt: TGTGCCAGCAGCCAAGCTCCCTCGACAGGGGTAGAGACCCAGTACTTC
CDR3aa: CASSQAPSTGVETQYF

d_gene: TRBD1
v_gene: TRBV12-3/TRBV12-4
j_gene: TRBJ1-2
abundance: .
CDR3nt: TGTGCCAGCACCACCGGACAGGGGGCTTACTATGGCTACACCTTC
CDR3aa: CASTTGQGAYYGYTF

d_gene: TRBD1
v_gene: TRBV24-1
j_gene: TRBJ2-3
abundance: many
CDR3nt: TGTGCCACCAGTGCCCTCACAGGGGGCACAGATACGCAGTATTTT
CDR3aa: CATSALTGGTDTQYF

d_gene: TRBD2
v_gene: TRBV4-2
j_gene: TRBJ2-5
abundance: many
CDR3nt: TGTGCCAGCGCGACTAGCGGGAGTATCGAAGAGACCCAGTACTTC
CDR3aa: CASATSGSIEETQYF

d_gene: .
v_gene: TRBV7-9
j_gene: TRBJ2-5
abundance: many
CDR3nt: TGTGCCAGCAGCCGTGGGGGGCAAGAGACCCAGTACTTC
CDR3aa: CASSRGGQETQYF

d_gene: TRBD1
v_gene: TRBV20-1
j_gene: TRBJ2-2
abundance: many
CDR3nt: TGCAGTGCGCGCACCGGGACAGGAAACACCGGGGAGCTGTTTTTT
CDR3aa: CSARTGTGNTGELFF

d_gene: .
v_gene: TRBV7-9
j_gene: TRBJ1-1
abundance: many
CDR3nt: TGTGCCAGCAGCACCCGGGACTCAACACCGGAAGCTTTCTTT
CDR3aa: CASSTRDSTPEAFF

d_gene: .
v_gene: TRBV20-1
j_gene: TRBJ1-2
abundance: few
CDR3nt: TGCAGTGCTATGGACAGCCCAGATGGCTACACCTTC
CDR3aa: CSAMDSPDGYTF

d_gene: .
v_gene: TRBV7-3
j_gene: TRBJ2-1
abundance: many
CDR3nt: TGTGCCAGCAGCTCCCCCTCTGAGAATGAGCAGTTCTTC
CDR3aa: CASSSPSENEQFF

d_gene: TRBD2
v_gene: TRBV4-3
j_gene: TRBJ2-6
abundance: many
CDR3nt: TGCGCCAGCAGCCAAAGGGGGACTAGCGGGAGTGCGGGGGCCAACGTCCTGACTTTC
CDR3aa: CASSQRGTSGSAGANVLTF

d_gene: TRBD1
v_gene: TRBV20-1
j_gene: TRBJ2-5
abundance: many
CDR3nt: TGCAGTGCTGTGACAGGGTGGGAGACCCAGTACTTC
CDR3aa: CSAVTGWETQYF

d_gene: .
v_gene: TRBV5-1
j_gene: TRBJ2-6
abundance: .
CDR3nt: TGCGCCAGCAGCTTGAATCAGGGGTATGGGGCCAACGTCCTGACTTTC
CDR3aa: CASSLNQGYGANVLTF

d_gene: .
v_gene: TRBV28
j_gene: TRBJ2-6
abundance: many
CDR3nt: TGTGCCAGCAGTTTATTATCCCCGACATTCGCCTCTGGGGCCAACGTCCTGACTTTC
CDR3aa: CASSLLSPTFASGANVLTF

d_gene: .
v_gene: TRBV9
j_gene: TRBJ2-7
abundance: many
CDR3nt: TGTGCCAGCAGCGTAGGCGGAACCTACGAGCAGTACTTC
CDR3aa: CASSVGGTYEQYF

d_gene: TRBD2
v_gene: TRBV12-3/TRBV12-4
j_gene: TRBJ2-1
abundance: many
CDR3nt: TGTGCCAGCAATCTCCTAGCGGGGGGGCGGAATGAGCAGTTCTTC
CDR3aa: CASNLLAGGRNEQFF

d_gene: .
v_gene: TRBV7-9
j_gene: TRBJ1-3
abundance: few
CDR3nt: TGTGCCAGCAGCTTAGCGCCAGGAGCAATAAACACCATATATTTT
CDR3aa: CASSLAPGAINTIYF

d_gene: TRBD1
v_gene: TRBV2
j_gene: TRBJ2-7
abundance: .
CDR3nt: TGTGCCAGCTTGCTTGGAGACAGGGTCTACGAGCAGTACTTC
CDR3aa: CASLLGDRVYEQYF

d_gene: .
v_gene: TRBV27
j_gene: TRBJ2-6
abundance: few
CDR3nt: TGTGCCAGCAGTTTAAGAGGTCAAACTGGGGCTGGGGCCAACGTCCTGACTTTC
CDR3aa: CASSLRGQTGAGANVLTF

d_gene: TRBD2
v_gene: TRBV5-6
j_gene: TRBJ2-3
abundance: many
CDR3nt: TGTGCCAGCAGCTATGGACTAGCGGGAGTCGATACGCAGTATTTT
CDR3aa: CASSYGLAGVDTQYF

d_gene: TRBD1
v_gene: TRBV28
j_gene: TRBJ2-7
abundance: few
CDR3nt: TGTGCCAGCAACAGGTGGGACAGGTTGGGGGAGCAGTACTTC
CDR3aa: CASNRWDRLGEQYF

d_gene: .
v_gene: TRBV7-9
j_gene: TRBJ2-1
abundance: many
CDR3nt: TGTGCCAGCAGCTTAAGACTGAGTGCCTACAATGAGCAGTTCTTC
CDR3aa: CASSLRLSAYNEQFF

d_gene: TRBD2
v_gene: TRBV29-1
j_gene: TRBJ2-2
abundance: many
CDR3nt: TGCAGCGTTGCGCGGGGAGGGGCGGACGGGGAGCTGTTTTTT
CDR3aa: CSVARGGADGELFF

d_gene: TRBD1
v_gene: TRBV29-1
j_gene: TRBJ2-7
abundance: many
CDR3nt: TGCAGCGTTGCGGGACAGGGCCTTAGGGAGCAGTACTTC
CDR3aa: CSVAGQGLREQYF

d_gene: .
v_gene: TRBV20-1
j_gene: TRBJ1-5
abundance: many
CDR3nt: TGCAGTGCTAGAGTTCCCAATCAGCCCCAGCATTTT
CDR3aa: CSARVPNQPQHF

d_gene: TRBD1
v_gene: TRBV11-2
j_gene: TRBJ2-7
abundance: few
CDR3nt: TGTGCCAGCAGCTACCACAGGGGAGAATCGTATGAGCAGTACTTC
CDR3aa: CASSYHRGESYEQYF